This T cell receptor (beta chain) was identified during a study of blood T cell repertoires in COVID-19. Study at large: Acute-phase and convalescent COVID-19 samples originated in the United States, Italy and Spain. From T cells, B-cell-depleted T cells, or PBMCs came the material, which was cDNA or gDNA.

Sequenced by immunoSEQ multiplex PCR; TCRdb stores in-frame clones only, minus some. The sample records 250,000 or so clones, around 90% being singletons. This CDR3 has 17 amino acids. The J segment lost 4 bases and the V segment lost 2 bases, leaving 9 bases of the junction unmatched. Germline V gene sequence: CDR1 GTSNPN, CDR2 SVGIG (reference sequence). This clone was seen once. The rearrangement uses TRBV30 and TRBJ2-1, with 12 bases that match TRBD2. The sequenced sample was PBMCs or T cells enriched from blood (not recorded which). The receptor was derived from a man between 50 and 59 years old who had been exposed to COVID-19. In DNA, the CDR3 is TGTGCCTGGAGTCCCAAGATAACTAGCGGGGGGTACAATGAGCAGTTCTTC. This codes for CAWSPKITSGGYNEQFF.